The 14 T cell receptor beta chains below all came from one sample that was sequenced in a study of T cells in tumors and immune-related adverse events. Using immunoSEQ multiplex PCR, the repertoire was profiled, and TCRdb retains in-frame clones only, with some absent. The data contain about 24,000 clones, 75% to 95% of them singletons. The material sequenced was lymph node tissue, taken from a patient treated with anti-PD-1 therapy. The receptors were sampled from a female donor with metastatic renal cell carcinoma.

J is TRBJ2-1 and V is TRBV4-2, with 8 positions matching TRBD2. CDR1 and CDR2 (germline): LGHNA, YNFKEQ. The CDR3 sequence is 17 residues long. The trim removed 0 bases at V and 2 bases at J, leaving 6 bases unmatched. The CDR3: CASSQDREGTPYNEQFF. Here the CDR3 DNA reads TGTGCCAGCAGCCAAGATCGGGAGGGGACCCCCTACAATGAGCAGTTCTTC.

The gene calls are TRBV7-2 and TRBJ1-5; D gene ambiguous. Germline lookup yields CDR1 SGHTA and CDR2 FQGNSA. There are 13 residues in the CDR3. V lost 5 bases and J lost 11, with 16 bases in between. The DNA for the CDR3 is TGTGCCAGCAGCCCCGGCGTAGAATATACCCAGCATTTT. This encodes CASSPGVEYTQHF.

The chain recombines TRBV7-2 with TRBJ2-2; D is uncertain. Germline CDR1 SGHTA, CDR2 FQGNSA. The V end was cut by 5 bases, the J end by 0 bases, with 13 bases between. The CDR3 totals 16 residues. The CDR3 DNA follows: TGTGCCAGCAGCCCGGTAATTTATGCGAACACCGGGGAGCTGTTTTTT. This translates into CASSPVIYANTGELFF.

The chain recombines TRBV7-8 with TRBJ2-1, with TRBD2 identical over 8 bases. With V trimmed by 7 bases and J by 4 bases, 6 bases remained unmatched. Germline-derived CDR1 and CDR2 are SGHVS and FQNEAQ. The CDR3 runs 14 residues. This CDR3 reads CASTSLAAYNEQFF. The CDR3 DNA reads as TGTGCCAGCACCTCACTAGCGGCATACAATGAGCAGTTCTTC.

In this sample, this clone turned up once. The chain is built from TRBV6-5 and TRBJ2-7, with 11 bases aligning to TRBD1. CDR3 length equals 15 residues. CDR1 and CDR2 from the germline V gene are MNHEY and SVGAGI. Unmatched junction bases numbered 7, after V lost 6 bases and J lost 3 bases. The DNA for the CDR3 is TGTGCCAGCAGACGGGACAGGGGGACAATCTACGAGCAGTACTTC. Protein sequence: CASRRDRGTIYEQYF.

This chain joins TRBV5-6 and TRBJ2-5; possible D gene TRBD1, 6 bases. The CDR3 spans 15 residues. CDR1 is SGHDT, CDR2 YYEEEE, per germline. Trimming took 6 bases from V and 2 from J, leaving 17 bases between them. As DNA, the CDR3 is TGTGCCAGCAAAGGGCTGGGGGCAGGGCAAGAGACCCAGTACTTC. Its protein is CASKGLGAGQETQYF.

The chain links TRBV11-3 to TRBJ2-3; possible D gene TRBD2, 5 bases. CDR3 length: 18 amino acids. The germline gives CDR1 SGHNT, CDR2 YENEEA. Trimming shortened V by 2 bases and J by 8 bases, and 26 bases separated the two germline ends. The CDR3 region is CASSLILGSVRGRSTQYF. CDR3 nucleotides: TGTGCCAGCAGCTTAATCCTGGGGTCAGTGCGTGGGAGATCTACGCAGTATTTT.

J is TRBJ2-7 and V is TRBV28, with 10 bases aligning to TRBD2. The CDR3 contains 14 residues. Germline lookup yields CDR1 MDHEN and CDR2 SYDVKM. V lost 8 bases, J lost 1 base, and 5 bases stayed unmatched. The CDR3 loop is CASVASGSSYEQYF. Written as DNA, the CDR3 is TGTGCCAGCGTCGCTAGCGGGAGTTCCTACGAGCAGTACTTC.

The chain couples TRBV19 to TRBJ1-5; 12 positions match TRBD1. CDR1 LNHDA and CDR2 SQIVND come from the germline V gene (reference sequence). CDR3 length equals 16 residues. The junction had 5 bases not matched to a gene; V was cut back by 8 bases and J by 0 bases. The CDR3 protein is CASGGQGATSNQPQHF. CDR3 DNA sequence: TGTGCCAGTGGGGGACAGGGGGCGACTAGCAATCAGCCCCAGCATTTT.

V usage is TRBV28 and J usage is TRBJ1-3, with 7 bases that match TRBD1. The CDR3 sequence is 15 residues long. The germline CDR1 and CDR2 sequences are MDHEN and SYDVKM. The ends lost 9 bases at V and 0 bases at J; junction bases unmatched: 8. CDR3 in DNA: TGTGCCAGTCTACCGGGACAGAGCTCTGGAAACACCATATATTTT. This gives the protein CASLPGQSSGNTIYF.

This chain connects TRBV11-1 to TRBJ2-3; D ambiguous. Deletions cut 6 bases from V and 1 base from J, with 17 bases between. The germline V gene has CDR1 SGHAT and CDR2 FQDESV (reference sequence). The CDR3 length is 16 residues. CDR3 residues: CASSHDSYLGTDTQYF. The CDR3 bases are TGTGCCAGCAGTCATGACTCCTACTTAGGCACAGATACGCAGTATTTT.

The genes are TRBV28 and TRBJ1-1; a weak D match, TRBD1 (5 bases). Trimming took off 4 bases at V and 0 bases at J, with 9 bases between the two ends. Germline V CDR1 and CDR2: MDHEN, SYDVKM. CDR3 length equals 14 residues. The chain's CDR3 is CASSWGGVNTEAFF. The CDR3 DNA reads TGTGCCAGCAGTTGGGGGGGAGTGAACACTGAAGCTTTCTTT.

The V and J genes are TRBV6-1 and TRBJ1-2, with 10 bases fitting TRBD1. The CDR3 is 16 residues long. CDR1 and CDR2 from the germline V gene are MNHNS and SASEGT. The V segment lost 1 base and the J segment 4 bases; nucleotides outside the gene matches: 6. The CDR3 bases are TGTGCCAGCAGTGAAGTGGGACAGGGGTTGGGCTATGGCTACACCTTC. This codes for CASSEVGQGLGYGYTF.

This chain links TRBV9 with TRBJ1-2, with 7 bases aligning to TRBD1. The CDR3 sequence is 15 residues long. Germline CDR1 reads SGDLS; CDR2 reads YYNGEE. Unmatched junction bases numbered 5, after V lost 1 base and J lost 2 bases. The CDR3 coding sequence is TGTGCCAGCAGCGTATCAGGGGGTTCCAACTATGGCTACACCTTC. Amino acid sequence: CASSVSGGSNYGYTF. The full variable domain, completed using reference TRBV9 and TRBJ1-2, is DSGVTQTPKHLITATGQRVTLRCSPRSGDLSVYWYQQSLDQGLQFLIQYYNGEERAKGNILERFSAQQFPDLHSELNLSSLELGDSALYFCASSVSGGSNYGYTFGSGTRLTVV.